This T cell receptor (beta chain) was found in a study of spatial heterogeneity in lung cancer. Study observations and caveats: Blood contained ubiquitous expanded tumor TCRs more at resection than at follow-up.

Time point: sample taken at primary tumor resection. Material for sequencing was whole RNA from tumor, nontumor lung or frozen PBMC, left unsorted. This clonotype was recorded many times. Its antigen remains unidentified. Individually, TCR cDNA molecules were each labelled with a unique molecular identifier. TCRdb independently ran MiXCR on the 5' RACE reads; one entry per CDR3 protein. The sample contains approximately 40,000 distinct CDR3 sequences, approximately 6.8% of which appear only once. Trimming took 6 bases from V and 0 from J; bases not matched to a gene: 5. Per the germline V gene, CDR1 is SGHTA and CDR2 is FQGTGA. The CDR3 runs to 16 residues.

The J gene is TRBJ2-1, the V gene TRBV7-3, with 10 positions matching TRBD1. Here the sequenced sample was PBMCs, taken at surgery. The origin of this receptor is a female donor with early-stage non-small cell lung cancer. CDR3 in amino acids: CASSLTGGSSYNEQFF. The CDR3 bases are TGTGCCAGCAGTTTGACAGGGGGCAGCTCCTACAATGAGCAGTTCTTC. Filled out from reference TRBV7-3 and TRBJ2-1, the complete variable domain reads GAGVSQTPSNKVTEKGKYVELRCDPISGHTALYWYRQSLGQGPEFLIYFQGTGAADDSGLPNDRFFAVRPEGSVSTLKIQRTERGDSAVYLCASSLTGGSSYNEQFFGPGTRLTVL.